Listed below are T cell receptor beta chains from one sample, sequenced in a study of cytomegalovirus exposure and HLA in healthy donors. Repertoires were generated with immunoSEQ multiplex PCR, while TCRdb's copy carries only in-frame clones and drops some. The profile covers roughly 300,000 clones, with 86% appearing a single time and less than 4% taken by the ten largest. Sequencing was performed on PBMCs. Receptors originate from a man aged 35 to 55 in good health and CMV-seropositive. Both conserved end residues are part of each CDR3. D genes are given only for firm matches. Clone size is not always given. Where it is, it says once, few, many or a class for expanded clones.

>TRBJ1-1|NA|few|TRBV28
CASSFWPMNTEAFF
TGTGCCAGCAGTTTCTGGCCGATGAACACTGAAGCTTTCTTT
>TRBJ2-5|NA|once|TRBV15
CATSRTLTNQETQYF
TGTGCCACCAGCAGAACCCTGACAAACCAAGAGACCCAGTACTTC
>TRBJ2-5|TRBD2|NA|TRBV4-2
CASSQDLLAGGRQETQYF
TGTGCCAGCAGCCAAGATTTGCTAGCGGGAGGTCGACAAGAGACCCAGTACTTC
>TRBJ1-2|NA|NA|TRBV14
CASSPRGSDGYTF
TGTGCCAGCAGCCCAAGGGGGTCCGATGGCTACACCTTC
>TRBJ1-1|NA|NA|TRBV4-1
CASSQVLAPNTEAFF
TGCGCCAGCAGCCAAGTCCTGGCCCCAAACACTGAAGCTTTCTTT
>TRBJ2-7|TRBD1|NA|TRBV6-5
CASSRDRSSYEQYF
TGTGCCAGCAGTCGGGACAGAAGCTCCTACGAGCAGTACTTC
>TRBJ1-2|NA|few|TRBV7-6
CASSLEAEGTNYGYTF
TGTGCCAGCAGCTTAGAGGCGGAGGGGACTAACTATGGCTACACCTTC
>TRBJ2-6|NA|NA|TRBV7-8
CASSRRGAGANVLTF
TGTGCCAGCAGCCGGAGGGGCGCTGGGGCCAACGTCCTGACTTTC
>TRBJ2-7|NA|NA|TRBV29-1
CSAGDRGFYEQYF
TGCAGCGCGGGGGACAGAGGGTTCTACGAGCAGTACTTC
>TRBJ1-2|TRBD1|NA|TRBV27
CASSFGPGTGVNGYTF
TGTGCCAGCAGTTTTGGACCCGGGACAGGGGTTAATGGCTACACCTTC
>TRBJ2-7|NA|NA|TRBV27
CASSLTGTQSYEQYF
TGTGCCAGCAGTCTAACAGGGACCCAGTCCTACGAGCAGTACTTC
>TRBJ2-1|TRBD2|NA|TRBV11-2
CASSLDLTSGSSYNEQFF
TGTGCCAGCAGCTTAGATCTTACTAGCGGGAGCTCCTACAATGAGCAGTTCTTC
>TRBJ2-7|TRBD1|NA|TRBV2
CASSQDRVGEQYF
TGTGCCAGCAGTCAGGACAGGGTGGGAGAGCAGTACTTC
>TRBJ1-4|NA|NA|TRBV19
CASRPATNEKLFF
TGTGCCAGTAGGCCAGCAACTAATGAAAAACTGTTTTTT
>TRBJ2-7|NA|once|TRBV4-1
CASSPRRAYEQYF
TGCGCCAGCAGCCCCCGCAGGGCGTACGAGCAGTACTTC
>TRBJ2-7|TRBD2|once|TRBV5-4
CASSFRREREYEQYF
TGTGCCAGCAGCTTTAGGCGGGAGAGGGAATACGAGCAGTACTTC
>TRBJ1-5|NA|NA|TRBV28
CASSLDLGSISQPQHF
TGTGCCAGCAGTCTCGACCTAGGGAGTATCAGTCAGCCCCAGCATTTT
>TRBJ1-1|NA|NA|TRBV5-1
CASSPGAPNTEAFF
TGCGCCAGCAGTCCAGGGGCTCCGAACACTGAAGCTTTCTTT
>TRBJ2-7|TRBD2|NA|TRBV18
CASSPSTSGRAHEQYF
TGTGCCAGCTCACCCTCTACTAGCGGGAGGGCCCACGAGCAGTACTTC
>TRBJ2-7|NA|NA|TRBV28
CASSLLRGSVYEQYF
TGTGCCAGCAGTTTGCTTCGGGGTAGCGTCTACGAGCAGTACTTC
>TRBJ2-5|TRBD1|NA|TRBV7-2
CASRQGAREETQYF
TGTGCCAGCAGACAGGGGGCGCGGGAAGAGACCCAGTACTTC
>TRBJ2-2|TRBD2|once|TRBV9
CASSSPGLSNTGELFF
TGTGCCAGCAGTTCTCCGGGACTATCGAACACCGGGGAGCTGTTTTTT
>TRBJ1-1|TRBD1|NA|TRBV11-2
CASSYRGQTEAFF
TGTGCCAGCAGTTACAGGGGTCAAACTGAAGCTTTCTTT
>TRBJ2-7|NA|NA|TRBV19
CASSMARGAYEQYF
TGTGCCAGTAGTATGGCCAGGGGGGCCTACGAGCAGTACTTC
>TRBJ2-7|NA|NA|TRBV21-1
CASSRGQGLTYEQYF
TGTGCCAGCAGCAGAGGACAGGGACTAACCTACGAGCAGTACTTC
>TRBJ2-2|TRBD1|NA|TRBV18
CASSWDSSNTGELFF
TGTGCCAGCTCATGGGACAGCTCGAACACCGGGGAGCTGTTTTTT
>TRBJ1-5|TRBD1|NA|TRBV19
CASTTGTVNQPQHF
TGTGCCAGTACAACCGGGACAGTCAATCAGCCCCAGCATTTT
>TRBJ2-7|TRBD2|few|TRBV28
CASSPLAGGKNFEQYF
TGTGCCAGCAGTCCCCTAGCGGGAGGGAAAAATTTCGAGCAGTACTTC
>TRBJ1-2|TRBD1|NA|TRBV9
CASSVGGQGAYGYTF
TGTGCCAGCAGCGTAGGGGGACAGGGGGCCTATGGCTACACCTTC
>TRBJ1-2|TRBD1|once|TRBV19
CASSIDRQGDYGYTF
TGTGCCAGTAGTATAGATAGACAGGGGGACTATGGCTACACCTTC
>TRBJ2-7|TRBD1|NA|TRBV7-8
CASSLTTGGLPYEQYF
TGTGCCAGCAGCCTTACGACAGGGGGTTTGCCCTACGAGCAGTACTTC
>TRBJ2-1|NA|NA|TRBV12-5
CASGFEGRNEQFF
TGTGCTAGTGGTTTCGAGGGCCGGAATGAGCAGTTCTTC
>TRBJ1-2|NA|NA|TRBV7-9
CASSLVEGGYGYTF
TGTGCCAGCAGCTTAGTCGAGGGTGGCTATGGCTACACCTTC
>TRBJ2-5|NA|NA|TRBV7-3
CASSLLGAETQYF
TGTGCCAGCAGCTTATTGGGGGCGGAGACCCAGTACTTC
>TRBJ1-1|NA|few|TRBV6-1
CASPTNTEAFF
TGTGCCAGCCCTACTAACACTGAAGCTTTCTTT
>TRBJ2-2|NA|once|TRBV27
CASSPYTGELFF
TGTGCCAGCAGTCCTTACACCGGGGAGCTGTTTTTT
>TRBJ1-4|NA|NA|TRBV6-5
CASSYTRVQYEKLFF
TGTGCCAGCAGTTACACGAGAGTTCAATATGAAAAACTGTTTTTT
>TRBJ2-7|TRBD1|NA|TRBV11-2
CASSLVGQGAYEQYF
TGTGCCAGCAGCTTAGTGGGACAGGGCGCCTACGAGCAGTACTTC
>TRBJ2-1|NA|NA|TRBV19
CASSIAVVYYEQFF
TGTGCCAGTAGTATAGCTGTAGTTTATTATGAGCAGTTCTTC
>TRBJ2-1|NA|NA|TRBV7-9
CASSWEVESRGDEQFF
TGTGCCAGCAGCTGGGAGGTTGAGTCCCGGGGCGATGAGCAGTTCTTC
>TRBJ2-2|NA|NA|TRBV7-9
CASAHLGVTGELFF
TGTGCCAGCGCTCATCTTGGAGTCACCGGGGAGCTGTTTTTT
>TRBJ2-7|NA|NA|TRBV27
CASSLSTGALYEQYF
TGTGCCAGCAGTTTATCAACAGGAGCACTCTACGAGCAGTACTTC